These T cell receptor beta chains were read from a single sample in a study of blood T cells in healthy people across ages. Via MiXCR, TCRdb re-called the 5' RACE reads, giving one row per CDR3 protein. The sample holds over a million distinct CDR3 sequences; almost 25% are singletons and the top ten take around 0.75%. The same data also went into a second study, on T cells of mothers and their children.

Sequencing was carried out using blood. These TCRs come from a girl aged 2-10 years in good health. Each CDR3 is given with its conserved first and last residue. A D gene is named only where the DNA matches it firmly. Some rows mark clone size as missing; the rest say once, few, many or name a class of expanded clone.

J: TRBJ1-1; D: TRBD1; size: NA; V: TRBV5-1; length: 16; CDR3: CASKLGQGGMNTEAFF; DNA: TGCGCCAGCAAACTAGGACAGGGTGGAATGAACACTGAAGCTTTCTTT
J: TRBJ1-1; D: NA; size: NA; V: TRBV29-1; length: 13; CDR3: CSVSDPSKTEAFF; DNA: TGCAGCGTATCAGATCCTTCGAAGACTGAAGCTTTCTTT
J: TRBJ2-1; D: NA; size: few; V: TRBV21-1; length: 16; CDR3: CASSKVLGLADNEQFF; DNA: TGTGCCAGCAGCAAAGTCCTGGGACTAGCGGACAATGAGCAGTTCTTC
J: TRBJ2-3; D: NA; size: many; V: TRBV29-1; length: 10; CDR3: CSVTRDTQYF; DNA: TGCAGCGTCACCAGAGATACGCAGTATTTT
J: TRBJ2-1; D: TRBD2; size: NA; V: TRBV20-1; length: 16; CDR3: CSARPMTGGYYNEQFF; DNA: TGCAGTGCTAGACCAATGACGGGGGGGTACTACAATGAGCAGTTCTTC
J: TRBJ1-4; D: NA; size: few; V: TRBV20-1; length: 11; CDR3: CSAYWDGELFF; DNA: TGCAGTGCTTACTGGGACGGGGAACTGTTTTTT
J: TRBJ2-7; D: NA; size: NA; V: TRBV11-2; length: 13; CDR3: CASGPTQVVEQYF; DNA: TGTGCCAGCGGCCCTACTCAGGTCGTCGAGCAGTACTTC
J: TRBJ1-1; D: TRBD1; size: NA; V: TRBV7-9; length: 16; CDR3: CASSLGTGGWDTEAFF; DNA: TGTGCCAGCAGCTTAGGAACAGGGGGTTGGGACACTGAAGCTTTCTTT
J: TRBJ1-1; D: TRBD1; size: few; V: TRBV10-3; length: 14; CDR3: CATDRGTMNTEAFF; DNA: TGTGCCACCGACAGGGGAACAATGAACACTGAAGCTTTCTTT
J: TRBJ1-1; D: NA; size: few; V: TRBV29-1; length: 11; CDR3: CSVEHQVGAFF; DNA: TGCAGCGTCGAGCACCAGGTAGGAGCTTTCTTT
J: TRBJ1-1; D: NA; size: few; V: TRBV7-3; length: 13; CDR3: CASSLQVGAEAFF; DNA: TGTGCCAGCAGCTTACAGGTGGGAGCTGAAGCTTTCTTT
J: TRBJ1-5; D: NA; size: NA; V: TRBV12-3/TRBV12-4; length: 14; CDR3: CASSLESDYQPQHF; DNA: TGTGCCAGCAGTTTAGAATCAGATTATCAGCCCCAGCATTTT
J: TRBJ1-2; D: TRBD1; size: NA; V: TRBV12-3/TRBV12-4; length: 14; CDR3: CASGPRDRVYGYTF; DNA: TGTGCCAGCGGACCCCGGGACAGAGTCTATGGCTACACCTTC